Shown below are 20 T cell receptor beta chains from a single sample sequenced in a study of cytomegalovirus exposure and HLA in healthy donors. The PCR had 60 Vbeta and 13 Jbeta primers. The repertoire was sequenced with immunoSEQ multiplex PCR; TCRdb's copy has only in-frame clones and lacks some. The repertoire consists of about 140,000 clones, with about four fifths occurring once and the leading ten covering 2.5% to 3.5%. The sample taken for sequencing was PBMCs. The receptors shown here come from a female donor in good health and CMV-seronegative.

This clone was observed a single time. Here the CDR3 reads CASRLDYSYEQYF. CDR3 DNA sequence: TGTGCCAGCAGATTGGACTACTCCTACGAGCAGTACTTC. The rearrangement uses TRBV7-9 and TRBJ2-7; D is perhaps TRBD2 (6 bases). Germline V CDR1 and CDR2: SEHNR, FQNEAQ (reference sequence). V was clipped by 6 bases and J by 0 bases, with 9 bases between them. The CDR3 loop spans 13 amino acids.

The table lists this clone with a count of one. This chain joins TRBV27 and TRBJ1-6; tentative D call: TRBD1 (6 bases). The germline CDR1 and CDR2 sequences are MNHEY and SMNVEV (reference sequence). The CDR3 contains 16 residues. V was pared by 6 bases and J by 8 bases, with 20 bases between. The CDR3 DNA reads TGTGCCAGCAGGTCGACTTTACAGGGTCGTTATTCACCCCTCCACTTT. Amino acid sequence: CASRSTLQGRYSPLHF.

In this sample, this clone turned up once. The rearrangement links TRBV7-3 to TRBJ2-1; no clear D gene. V lost 6 bases and J lost 9, with 12 bases in between. The CDR3 consists of 12 residues. Germline CDR1 and CDR2: SGHTA and FQGTGA. The CDR3 DNA reads as TGTGCCAGCAGTTCGGAGATGAGTGAGCAGTTCTTC. This translates into CASSSEMSEQFF.

This chain uses TRBV7-2 with TRBJ1-2, with a possible D match to TRBD1 (6 bases). Trimming took 6 bases from V and 4 from J, leaving 12 bases between them. Per the germline V gene, CDR1 is SGHTA and CDR2 is FQGNSA. This CDR3 contains 13 residues. CDR3 sequence reads: CASSKTGGYGYTF. In DNA form, the CDR3 reads TGTGCCAGCAGTAAGACAGGTGGCTATGGCTACACCTTC.

This clone is a singleton in its sample. The V and J genes are TRBV27 and TRBJ2-7; 11 nucleotides match TRBD2. Germline CDR1 reads MNHEY; CDR2 reads SMNVEV (reference sequence). This CDR3 has 14 amino acids. Trimming removed 6 bases from V and 4 bases from J; junction bases left unmatched: 5. Here the CDR3 DNA reads TGTGCCAGCAGGTCAACTAGCGGGAGTTACGAGCAGTACTTC. Residues: CASRSTSGSYEQYF.

The rearrangement uses TRBV7-9 and TRBJ2-3, with TRBD2 as a possible D gene (6 bases). The CDR3 is 15 residues long. V shed 6 bases and J shed 7 bases, with 20 bases lying between them. CDR1 and CDR2 (germline): SEHNR, FQNEAQ (reference sequence). CDR3 residues: CASSWDGGNPNTQYF. CDR3 sequence (DNA): TGTGCCAGCAGTTGGGACGGGGGAAATCCTAATACGCAGTATTTT.

V is TRBV11-3 and J is TRBJ2-7, with 11 bases matching TRBD2. Germline trimming cut 2 bases from V and 5 bases from J; bases unmatched to any gene: 8. The CDR3 totals 16 residues. From germline, CDR1 is SGHNT and CDR2 YENEEA. This CDR3 is CASSLRSSGRIHEQYF. DNA for the CDR3: TGTGCCAGCAGCTTACGGTCTAGCGGGAGGATACACGAGCAGTACTTC.

This clone was picked up a small number of times. The chain combines TRBV4-3 with TRBJ1-1, with a tentative D call TRBD1 (6 bases). Trimming removed 3 bases from V and 4 bases from J, with 15 bases in between. The germline V gene encodes CDR1 LGHNA and CDR2 YSLEER. This CDR3 is 15 amino acids long. The CDR3 loop is CASSQGRGYGTEAFF. CDR3 coding DNA: TGCGCCAGCAGCCAGGGGAGGGGGTACGGCACTGAAGCTTTCTTT.

This CDR3 reads CASHQAGVIHEQFF. CDR3 DNA: TGCGCCAGCCACCAAGCGGGAGTTATCCATGAGCAGTTCTTC. The chain is built from TRBV5-1 and TRBJ2-1, with 8 bases aligning to TRBD2. This CDR3 contains 14 residues. Trimming at V came to 7 bases and at J to 8 bases, leaving 11 bases not matched to a gene. Germline CDR1 SGHRS, CDR2 YFSETQ.

The gene calls are TRBV6-6 and TRBJ2-7; 10 positions agree with TRBD2. The CDR3 spans 15 residues. Germline V gene lookup returns CDR1 MNHNY and CDR2 SVGAGI (reference sequence). The V and J ends lost 2 bases and 5 bases, in that order; junction bases with no gene match: 6. CDR3 amino acids: CASSYPSGSQHEQYF. CDR3 DNA: TGTGCCAGCAGTTACCCTAGCGGGAGTCAGCACGAGCAGTACTTC.

For this clone: Sequence at one end of the junction differs from germline and may be a read error. The chain is built from TRBV7-9 and TRBJ2-1; D unresolved. Germline-derived CDR1 and CDR2 are SEHNR and FQNEAQ (reference sequence). The CDR3 is made up of 12 amino acids. This CDR3 is CSSSSLPHEQFF. DNA for the CDR3: TGTTCCAGCAGCTCCCTCCCCCATGAGCAGTTCTTC.

The chain employs TRBV7-9 and TRBJ2-2; D is ambiguous. Trimming shortened V by 2 bases and J by 0 bases, and 7 bases separated the two germline ends. Germline V gene lookup returns CDR1 SEHNR and CDR2 FQNEAQ (reference sequence). CDR3 size: 15 residues. The CDR3 is CASSLSSSNTGELFF. The CDR3 nucleotides read TGTGCCAGCAGCTTATCCAGTTCGAACACCGGGGAGCTGTTTTTT.

The V and J genes are TRBV11-3 and TRBJ1-2; tentatively, D is TRBD1 (6 bases). This CDR3 comprises 16 residues. The V gene lost 5 bases and the J gene lost 2 bases, with 18 bases spanning the gap. CDR1 is SGHNT and CDR2 is YENEEA in the germline V gene. CDR3 amino acids: CASSPPSRQANYGYTF. The CDR3 DNA reads as TGTGCCAGCAGCCCCCCGTCCCGACAGGCGAACTATGGCTACACCTTC.

This clone was seen only a few times. This rearrangement joins TRBV7-3 to TRBJ1-1; D not certain. CDR3 size: 13 residues. Germline assignment: CDR1 SGHTA and CDR2 FQGTGA. Trimming cost V 4 bases and J 1 base, with 7 bases left between them. CDR3 nucleotide sequence: TGTGCCAGCAGCTCCACGGGGAACACTGAAGCTTTCTTT. It specifies CASSSTGNTEAFF.

A single count supports this clone. The chain employs TRBV2 and TRBJ2-1, with D unclear. CDR3 length: 14 residues. Per germline, CDR1 SNHLY and CDR2 FYNNEI. V was clipped by 6 bases and J by 4 bases, with 13 bases between them. CDR3 bases: TGTGCCAGCAGCGCGAGTAGAGGATACAATGAGCAGTTCTTC. Translation gives CASSASRGYNEQFF.

The chain employs TRBV19 and TRBJ2-3, with 11 nucleotides matching TRBD1. Losses at the gene ends were 9 bases for V and 2 bases for J; bases not matched to a gene: 25. CDR1 is LNHDA and CDR2 is SQIVND in the germline V gene (reference sequence). The CDR3 runs 21 residues. CDR3 region: CASRARGTGGLRPTPTDTQYF. The CDR3 coding sequence is TGTGCCAGCCGAGCAAGAGGGACAGGGGGACTTAGACCTACCCCCACAGATACGCAGTATTTT.

This clone showed up just a few times. J is TRBJ2-3 and V is TRBV7-2; D is uncertain. Germline-derived CDR1 and CDR2 are SGHTA and FQGNSA. The CDR3 totals 13 residues. Trimming shortened V by 1 base and J by 2 bases, and 4 bases separated the two germline ends. CDR3 amino acids: CASSLGHTDTQYF. The CDR3 DNA is TGTGCCAGCAGCTTAGGTCACACAGATACGCAGTATTTT.

This sequence joins TRBV5-1 and TRBJ1-2, with 7 bases aligning to TRBD1. The length of the CDR3 is 14 residues. The V gene end was trimmed by 5 bases and the J gene end by 2 bases; junction bases not matched to a gene: 6. CDR1 is SGHRS, CDR2 YFSETQ, per germline. Here the CDR3 reads CASSTGVPNYGYTF. The CDR3, as DNA: TGCGCCAGCAGTACAGGGGTCCCAAACTATGGCTACACCTTC.

Only one count was recorded for this clone. The V call is TRBV7-8, the J call TRBJ1-1, with TRBD1 matching 11 bases. There are 13 residues in the CDR3. Germline trimming cut 3 bases from V and 10 bases from J; bases unmatched to any gene: 4. The V gene's germline CDR1 is SGHVS and CDR2 FQNEAQ. The CDR3 bases are TGTGCCAGCAGCTTCGGGACAGGGGGAAGAGCTTTCTTT. It is translated as CASSFGTGGRAFF.

The rearrangement uses TRBV7-9 and TRBJ1-2; 10 nucleotides align to TRBD1. From germline, CDR1 is SEHNR and CDR2 FQNEAQ (reference sequence). Losses at the gene ends were 5 bases for V and 6 bases for J; bases not matched to a gene: 12. The CDR3 covers 16 residues. DNA for the CDR3: TGTGCCAGCAGCCGCCGGGACAGGGGCTTTTCGGATGGCTACACCTTC. This sequence encodes CASSRRDRGFSDGYTF.